Presented here are 30 T cell receptor beta chains from one specimen sequenced in a study of T cells in Graves' hyperthyroidism and ophthalmopathy. TCR beta CDR3 sequences were amplified from RNA transcripts. HTBI primers were used for first-round RT-PCR of the TCR CDR3. TCRdb used MiXCR to reprocess the multiplex PCR reads, holding one entry per CDR3 protein. The sample includes 500,000 to 600,000 distinct CDR3 sequences, around 17% seen only once; the top ten take roughly 18%. The sequencing input was blood. All receptors derive from a young woman with Graves' hyperthyroidism.

In DNA form, the CDR3 reads TGTGCCAGCAGTGACAGGGGCCCCTACAATGAGCAGTACTTC. This codes for CASSDRGPYNEQYF. The chain is built from TRBV7-9 and TRBJ2-1; 8 nucleotides line up with TRBD1. The end of the DNA is better explained by TRBJ2-7, so the J call may be wrong. This CDR3 is 14 amino acids long. In germline, CDR1 is SEHNR, CDR2 FQNEAQ (reference sequence).

This clonotype was detected ten times or more. The rearrangement joins TRBV6-1 to TRBJ2-7, with D perhaps TRBD2 (6 bases). CDR1 and CDR2 (germline): MNHNS, SASEGT. V dropped 3 bases and J dropped 0 bases, with 12 bases sitting between them. This CDR3 has 15 residues. CDR3 loop: CASSEASDSSYEQYF. The DNA for the CDR3 is TGTGCCAGCAGTGAGGCTAGCGATAGCTCCTACGAGCAGTACTTC.

This clonotype has at least ten counts. The V and J genes are TRBV7-9 and TRBJ2-7; unclear D gene. The CDR3 consists of 12 residues. Per germline, CDR1 SEHNR and CDR2 FQNEAQ (reference sequence). V lost 5 bases, J lost 4 bases, and 9 bases lay in between. The CDR3 DNA follows: TGTGCCAGCAGCCGGAACCCATACGAGCAGTACTTC. It is translated as CASSRNPYEQYF.

This clonotype was recorded at least ten times. The genes are TRBV6-2 or TRBV6-3 and TRBJ2-5; TRBD1 might be the D (5 bases). The length of the CDR3 is 16 residues. CDR1 is MNHEY, CDR2 SVGEGT, per germline. V was pared by 8 bases and J by 4 bases, with 23 bases between. Here the CDR3 reads CASRFPGFVRRETQYF. The CDR3 nucleotides read TGTGCCAGCCGCTTCCCAGGGTTTGTTCGTCGAGAGACCCAGTACTTC.

J is TRBJ2-7 and V is TRBV28; D might be TRBD2 (5 bases). CDR3 length: 14 amino acids. In germline, CDR1 is MDHEN, CDR2 SYDVKM. Trimming took off 1 base at V and 6 bases at J, with 13 bases between the two ends. The CDR3, as DNA: TGTGCCAGCAGTTTATCGGGGTCTTCGACCGAGCAGTACTTC. Protein: CASSLSGSSTEQYF.

The chain couples TRBV5-8 to TRBJ1-2, with D tentatively TRBD1 (5 bases). The CDR3 covers 15 residues. V lost 1 base and J lost 5, with 15 bases in between. The V gene's germline CDR1 is SGHTS and CDR2 YDEGEE. The CDR3 region is CASSLTGAGEYGYTF. In DNA, the CDR3 is TGTGCCAGCAGCTTGACCGGAGCGGGGGAATATGGCTACACCTTC.

A note on this clonotype: At one of its ends the junction is not consistent with the germline gene, which may arise from a read error. The V and J genes are TRBV15 and TRBJ1-5, with no clear D. Germline V lookup: CDR1 LNHNV, CDR2 YYDKDF (reference sequence). This CDR3 is 15 amino acids long. The CDR3 reads CAASRDLGGNQPQHF. The CDR3 DNA reads as TGTGCCGCCAGCAGAGATCTTGGTGGCAATCAGCCCCAGCATTTT.

The chain couples TRBV11-3 to TRBJ2-7; the D is unclear. V lost 6 bases, J lost 3 bases, and 15 bases lay in between. The CDR3 runs to 14 residues. Germline CDR1 reads SGHNT; CDR2 reads YENEEA. In DNA form, the CDR3 reads TGTGCCAGCAGAGGCCCGGCCCCGTTCTACGAGCAGTACTTC. Its protein product is CASRGPAPFYEQYF.

This clonotype showed up many times. This chain joins TRBV6-1 and TRBJ1-6; D is perhaps TRBD1 (5 bases). The CDR3 covers 16 residues. The germline V and J ends were trimmed by 4 bases and 8 bases, with 18 bases remaining between them. Germline V CDR1 and CDR2: MNHNS, SASEGT. The CDR3 region is CASSAGWGDGYSPLHF. In nucleotides, the CDR3 is TGTGCCAGCAGTGCCGGTTGGGGGGACGGATATTCACCCCTCCACTTT.

The chain couples TRBV7-6 to TRBJ2-6; D gene ambiguous. The CDR3 length is 16 residues. Trimming removed 1 base at V and 0 bases at J, with 7 bases between. CDR1 and CDR2 (germline): SGHVS, FNYEAQ. DNA for the CDR3: TGTGCCAGCAGCTTAGATGGCAGCTCTGGGGCCAACGTCCTGACTTTC. This translates into CASSLDGSSGANVLTF.

This clonotype has at least ten counts. The chain links TRBV5-1 to TRBJ2-7, with TRBD2 identical over 10 bases. The V gene end was trimmed by 4 bases and the J gene end by 2 bases; junction bases not matched to a gene: 6. The CDR3 is 15 amino acids. In germline, CDR1 is SGHRS, CDR2 YFSETQ. The CDR3 is CASSAPAGGAYEQYF. DNA for the CDR3: TGCGCCAGCAGCGCCCCAGCGGGAGGGGCCTACGAGCAGTACTTC.

This clonotype was observed at least ten times. The chain employs TRBV12-3 or TRBV12-4 and TRBJ2-1, with 12 nucleotides matching TRBD2. The CDR3 contains 17 residues. V was pared by 5 bases and J by 11 bases, with 16 bases of the junction left unmatched. The CDR3 coding sequence is TGTGCCAGCAGTCCCACCCTAGCGGGAGGGCCTTTGGTTAAGCAGTTCTTC. Protein sequence: CASSPTLAGGPLVKQFF.

The sample holds a few counts of this clonotype. CDR3 in DNA: TGTGCCAGCAGTTACTCTGGCCAGTCATATGGCTACACCTTC. Translation gives CASSYSGQSYGYTF. V usage is TRBV6-5 and J usage is TRBJ1-2; no firm D call. This CDR3 comprises 14 residues. Germline CDR1 MNHEY, CDR2 SVGAGI. V was shortened by 0 bases and J by 5 bases, with 10 bases between the two germline ends.

This clonotype appeared many times. The J gene is TRBJ1-3, the V gene TRBV9, with no clear D. CDR1 SGDLS and CDR2 YYNGEE come from the germline V gene. The CDR3 totals 15 residues. Trimming removed 2 bases from V and 3 bases from J, with 12 bases in between. The CDR3 nucleotides are TGTGCCAGCAGCGTCGACTTTGCTAATGGAAACACCATATATTTT. This translates into CASSVDFANGNTIYF.

This clonotype was picked up a small number of times. The chain employs TRBV14 and TRBJ2-2; 10 nucleotides agree with TRBD2. The CDR3 covers 16 residues. V dropped 1 base and J dropped 7; count of bases not matched to a gene: 6. Germline values: CDR1 SGHDN, CDR2 FVKESK. CDR3 protein: CASSQGLAGVIGELFF. In DNA form, the CDR3 reads TGTGCCAGCAGCCAAGGCCTAGCGGGAGTGATCGGGGAGCTGTTTTTT.

This clonotype was counted at least ten times. The chain uses TRBV12-5 and TRBJ2-7, with TRBD2 matching 12 bases. The J segment lost 3 bases and the V segment lost 2 bases, leaving 11 bases of the junction unmatched. There are 18 residues in the CDR3. Germline-derived CDR1 and CDR2 are LGHNT and FRNRAP. As DNA, the CDR3 is TGTGCTAGTGGTTTGACTAGCGGGGGGCCTACCTTCTACTACGAGCAGTACTTC. Protein: CASGLTSGGPTFYYEQYF.

With regard to this clonotype: This may be a read error, as it is one base from a much larger clone. The gene calls are TRBV20-1 and TRBJ2-5, with 11 bases lining up with TRBD2. This CDR3 has 14 residues. Germline V gene data show CDR1 as DFQATT and CDR2 as SNEGSKA (reference sequence). The CDR3 is CSADSGRGEESQYF. DNA for the CDR3: TGCAGTGCCGATAGCGGGAGGGGGGAAGAGTCCCAGTACTTC.

This clonotype was seen repeatedly, ten times or more. This rearrangement joins TRBV15 to TRBJ1-5; the D is unclear. Trimming removed 1 base at V and 0 bases at J, with 7 bases between. CDR3 length: 15 amino acids. Per the germline V gene, CDR1 is LNHNV and CDR2 is YYDKDF (reference sequence). This CDR3 is CATSRVTGSNQPQHF. DNA for the CDR3: TGTGCCACCAGCAGAGTGACGGGTAGCAATCAGCCCCAGCATTTT.

This clonotype was seen only a few times. The chain is built from TRBV7-2 and TRBJ1-5; D remains unclear. V lost 5 bases to trimming and J lost 5 bases, with 13 bases between them. Germline CDR1 reads SGHTA; CDR2 reads FQGNSA. The CDR3 runs to 14 residues. The chain's CDR3 is CASSLDNFYQPQHF. CDR3 nucleotides: TGTGCCAGCAGCCTCGACAATTTTTATCAGCCCCAGCATTTT. Drawing the rest from reference TRBV7-2 and TRBJ1-5, the complete variable domain is GAGVSQSPSNKVTEKGKDVELRCDPISGHTALYWYRQSLGQGLEFLIYFQGNSAPDKSGLPSDRFSAERTGGSVSTLTIQRTQQEDSAVYLCASSLDNFYQPQHFGDGTRLSIL.

This rearrangement joins TRBV6-1 to TRBJ2-1; possibly TRBD1 for D (5 bases). The germline CDR1 and CDR2 sequences are MNHNS and SASEGT. The CDR3 extends over 19 amino acids. Trimming removed 2 bases from V and 2 bases from J, with 22 bases in between. CDR3: CASSESRGSMTAPYNEQFF. CDR3 in DNA: TGTGCCAGCAGTGAAAGTAGGGGTTCGATGACAGCCCCCTACAATGAGCAGTTCTTC.

This clonotype was counted a few times. Its ends do not fully match the called genes, so a read error is possible. The chain has TRBV11-2 and TRBJ2-5, with D hard to call. CDR3 size: 15 residues. CDR1 and CDR2 from the germline V gene are SGHAT and FQNNGV. Here the CDR3 DNA reads TGTGCCAGCAGCTTAGGTGGCTGGATACAAGAGACCCAGCACTTC. This encodes CASSLGGWIQETQHF.

This clonotype was counted between two and nine times. The rearrangement joins TRBV5-6 to TRBJ2-5; D is possibly TRBD1 (5 bases). This CDR3 contains 13 residues. The V gene's germline CDR1 is SGHDT and CDR2 YYEEEE. The V gene lost 6 bases and the J gene lost 3 bases, with 12 bases spanning the gap. Written as DNA, the CDR3 is TGTGCCAGCACGGAAGGGGTAAAAGAGACCCAGTACTTC. Translating it yields CASTEGVKETQYF.

In this sample, this clonotype turned up many times. The V gene is TRBV20-1, the J gene TRBJ1-1; TRBD1 might be the D (5 bases). The CDR3 is 15 residues long. The germline gives CDR1 DFQATT, CDR2 SNEGSKA (reference sequence). Trimming removed 0 bases at V and 4 bases at J, with 15 bases between. CDR3 in DNA: TGCAGTGCTAGAGATCTTAGAGGGGATAGCACTGAAGCTTTCTTT. Its protein product is CSARDLRGDSTEAFF.

The genes are TRBV5-4 and TRBJ2-7; TRBD1 might be the D (6 bases). The CDR3 contains 15 residues. The germline CDR1 and CDR2 sequences are SGHNT and YYREEE (reference sequence). V was cut by 2 bases and J by 3 bases, with 15 bases left in between. CDR3 loop: CASSFGDRHRYEQYF. DNA for the CDR3: TGTGCCAGCAGCTTCGGAGACAGGCACCGCTACGAGCAGTACTTC.

This clonotype has a handful of counts. This chain joins TRBV12-3 or TRBV12-4 and TRBJ2-3, with a weak D call TRBD1 (8 bases). V lost 5 bases and J 3 bases, leaving 18 bases between the germline ends. The CDR3 consists of 16 residues. The CDR3 DNA reads as TGTGCCAGCAGTCCAGGGGGCGGGAGAGGAACAGATACGCAGTATTTT. Amino acid sequence: CASSPGGGRGTDTQYF.

Only a few counts were recorded for this clonotype. The chain employs TRBV24-1 and TRBJ2-1; D is ambiguous. Germline V CDR1 and CDR2: KGHDR, SFDVKD. V dropped 2 bases and J dropped 1 base, with 8 bases sitting between them. There are 15 residues in the CDR3. CDR3 sequence reads: CATSDSPKSYNEQFF. In DNA, the CDR3 is TGTGCCACCAGTGATTCGCCCAAATCCTACAATGAGCAGTTCTTC.

This clonotype occurred many times. V usage is TRBV10-2 and J usage is TRBJ2-1; D not certain. The germline gives CDR1 WSHSY, CDR2 SAAADI. The CDR3 covers 14 residues. Trimming pared 1 base from V and 6 bases from J, leaving 10 bases between. As DNA, the CDR3 is TGCGCCAGCAGTGAGTTGACGGAACCCAATGAGCAGTTCTTC. It encodes CASSELTEPNEQFF.

CDR3 sequence: CASSLANSHYEQYF. CDR3 bases: TGTGCCAGCAGCTTAGCCAATTCCCATTACGAGCAGTACTTC. The genes are TRBV13 and TRBJ2-7; no clear D gene. Trimming left V 1 base short and J 4 bases short, with 11 bases between. The germline V gene has CDR1 PRHDT and CDR2 FYEKMQ (reference sequence). There are 14 residues in the CDR3.

This clonotype came up a few times. One base away lies a much larger clone, so this may be a sequencing read error. V gene TRBV20-1 combines with J gene TRBJ2-1; 9 nucleotides match TRBD1. CDR1 DFQATT and CDR2 SNEGSKA come from the germline V gene (reference sequence). CDR3 length equals 15 residues. CDR3 nucleotides: TGCAGTGCTAGAGATTCGGGACAGGGTTTCGATGATCAGTTCTTC. It encodes CSARDSGQGFDDQFF.

This clonotype was seen a few times. V and J are TRBV19 and TRBJ2-5; a possible D gene is TRBD1 (6 bases). Germline V CDR1 and CDR2: LNHDA, SQIVND (reference sequence). The V end lost 3 bases, the J end lost 2 bases, and 10 bases lay between the germline ends. This CDR3 has 14 residues. The CDR3 here is CASSIAGVQETQYF. DNA of the CDR3: TGTGCCAGTAGTATTGCAGGGGTGCAAGAGACCCAGTACTTC.